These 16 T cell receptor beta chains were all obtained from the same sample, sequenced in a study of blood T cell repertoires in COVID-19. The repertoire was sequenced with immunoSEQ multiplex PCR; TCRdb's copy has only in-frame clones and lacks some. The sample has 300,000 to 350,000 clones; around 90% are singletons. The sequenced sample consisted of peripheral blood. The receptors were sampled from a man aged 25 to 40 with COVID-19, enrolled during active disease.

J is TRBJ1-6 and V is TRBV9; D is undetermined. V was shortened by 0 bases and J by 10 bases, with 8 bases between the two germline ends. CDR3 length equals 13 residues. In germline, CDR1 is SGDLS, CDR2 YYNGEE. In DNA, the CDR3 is TGTGCCAGCAGCGTAGTAGTTTCCTCACCCCTCCACTTT. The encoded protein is CASSVVVSSPLHF.

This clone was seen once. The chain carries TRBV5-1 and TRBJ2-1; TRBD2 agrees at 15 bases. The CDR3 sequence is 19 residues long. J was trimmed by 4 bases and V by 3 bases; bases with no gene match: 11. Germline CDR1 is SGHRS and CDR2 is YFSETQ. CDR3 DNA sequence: TGCGCCAGCAGCTCCGCCGGGACTAGCGGGAGGTTCCAGTACAATGAGCAGTTCTTC. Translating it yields CASSSAGTSGRFQYNEQFF.

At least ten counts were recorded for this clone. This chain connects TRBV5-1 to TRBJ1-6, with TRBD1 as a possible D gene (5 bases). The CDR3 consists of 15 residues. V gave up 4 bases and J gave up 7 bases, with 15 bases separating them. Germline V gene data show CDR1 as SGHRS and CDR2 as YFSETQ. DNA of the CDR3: TGCGCCAGCAGCGCCTGGGACTGGGGCAATTCACCCCTCCACTTT. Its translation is CASSAWDWGNSPLHF.

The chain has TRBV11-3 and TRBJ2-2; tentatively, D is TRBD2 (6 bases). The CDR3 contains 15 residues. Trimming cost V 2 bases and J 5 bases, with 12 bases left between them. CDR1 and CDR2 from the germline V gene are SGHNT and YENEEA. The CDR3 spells CASSLRDSPTGELFF. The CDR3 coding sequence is TGTGCCAGCAGCTTACGGGACTCCCCGACCGGGGAGCTGTTTTTT.

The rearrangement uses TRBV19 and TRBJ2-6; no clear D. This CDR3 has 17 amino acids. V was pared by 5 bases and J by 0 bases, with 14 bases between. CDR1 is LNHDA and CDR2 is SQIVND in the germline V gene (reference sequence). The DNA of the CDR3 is TGTGCCAGTAGTCTCCAATACATCAGCTCTGGGGCCAACGTCCTGACTTTC. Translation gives CASSLQYISSGANVLTF.

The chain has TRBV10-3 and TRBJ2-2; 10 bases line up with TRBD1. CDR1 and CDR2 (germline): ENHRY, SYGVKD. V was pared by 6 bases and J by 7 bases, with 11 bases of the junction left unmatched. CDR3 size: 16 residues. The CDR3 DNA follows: TGTGCCATCAGACCGGACCGACAGGGGGCCGGCGGGGAGCTGTTTTTT. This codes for CAIRPDRQGAGGELFF.

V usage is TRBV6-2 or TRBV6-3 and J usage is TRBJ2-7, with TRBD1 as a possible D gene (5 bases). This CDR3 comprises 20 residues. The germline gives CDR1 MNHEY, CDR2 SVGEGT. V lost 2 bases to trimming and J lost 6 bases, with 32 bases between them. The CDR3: CASSYQGSLHPRKVIFEQYF. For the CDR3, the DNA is TGTGCCAGCAGTTACCAGGGTTCCCTCCACCCTCGGAAGGTTATATTCGAGCAGTACTTC.

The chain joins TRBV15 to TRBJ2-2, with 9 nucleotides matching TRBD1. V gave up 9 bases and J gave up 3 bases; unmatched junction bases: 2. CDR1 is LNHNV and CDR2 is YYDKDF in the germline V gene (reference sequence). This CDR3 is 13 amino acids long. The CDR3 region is CATWTGDTGELFF. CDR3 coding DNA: TGTGCCACGTGGACAGGGGACACCGGGGAGCTGTTTTTT.

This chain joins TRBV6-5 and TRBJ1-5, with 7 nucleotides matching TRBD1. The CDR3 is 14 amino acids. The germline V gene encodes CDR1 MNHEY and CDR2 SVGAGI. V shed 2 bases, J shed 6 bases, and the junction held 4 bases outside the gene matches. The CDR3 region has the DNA TGTGCCAGCAGTTACGGAGGGGGCGGTCAGCCCCAGCATTTT. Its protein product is CASSYGGGGQPQHF.

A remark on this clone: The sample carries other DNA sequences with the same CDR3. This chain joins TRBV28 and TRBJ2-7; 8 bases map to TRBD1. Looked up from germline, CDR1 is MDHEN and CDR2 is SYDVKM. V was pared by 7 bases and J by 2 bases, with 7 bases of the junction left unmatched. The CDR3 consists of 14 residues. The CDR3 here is CASNTGTGTYEQYF. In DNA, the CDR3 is TGTGCCAGCAATACCGGGACAGGTACCTACGAGCAGTACTTC.

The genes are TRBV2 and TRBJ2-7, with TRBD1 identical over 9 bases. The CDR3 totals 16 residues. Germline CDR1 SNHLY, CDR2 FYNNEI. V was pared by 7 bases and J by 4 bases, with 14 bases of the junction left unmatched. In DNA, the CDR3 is TGTGCCAGCATCCGAGGGACAGGGAAGTCCGAGTACGAGCAGTACTTC. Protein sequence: CASIRGTGKSEYEQYF.

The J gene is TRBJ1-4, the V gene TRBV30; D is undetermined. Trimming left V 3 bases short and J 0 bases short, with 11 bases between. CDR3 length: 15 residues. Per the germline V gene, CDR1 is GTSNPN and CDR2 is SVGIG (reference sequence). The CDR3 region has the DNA TGTGCCTGGAGAGATACGGGTGCAACTAATGAAAAACTGTTTTTT. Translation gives CAWRDTGATNEKLFF. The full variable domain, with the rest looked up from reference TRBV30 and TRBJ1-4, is SQTIHQWPATLVQPVGSPLSLECTVEGTSNPNLYWYRQAAGRGLQLLFYSVGIGQISSEVPQNLSASRPQDRQFILSSKKLLLSDSGFYLCAWRDTGATNEKLFFGSGTQLSVL.

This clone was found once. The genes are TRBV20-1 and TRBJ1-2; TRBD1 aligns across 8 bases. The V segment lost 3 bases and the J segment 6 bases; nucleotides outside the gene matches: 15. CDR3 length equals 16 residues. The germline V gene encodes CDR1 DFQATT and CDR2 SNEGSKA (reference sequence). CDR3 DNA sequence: TGCAGTGCTAGTTCGGGGCCAGGGGGCATGGTCGATGGCTACACCTTC. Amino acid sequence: CSASSGPGGMVDGYTF.

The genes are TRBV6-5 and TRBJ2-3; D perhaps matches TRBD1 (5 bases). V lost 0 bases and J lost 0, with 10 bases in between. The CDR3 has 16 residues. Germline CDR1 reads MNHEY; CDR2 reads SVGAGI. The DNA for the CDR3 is TGTGCCAGCAGTTACTCGGGCAGGGCTAGCACAGATACGCAGTATTTT. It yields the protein CASSYSGRASTDTQYF.

This chain's CDR3 is CATSDGRLAGDTDTQYF. CDR3 in DNA: TGTGCCACCAGTGATGGACGACTAGCGGGGGACACAGATACGCAGTATTTT. This chain joins TRBV24-1 and TRBJ2-3; 12 bases are shared with TRBD2. Germline CDR1 reads KGHDR; CDR2 reads SFDVKD. V shed 3 bases, J shed 2 bases, and the junction held 5 bases outside the gene matches. The CDR3 has 17 amino acids.

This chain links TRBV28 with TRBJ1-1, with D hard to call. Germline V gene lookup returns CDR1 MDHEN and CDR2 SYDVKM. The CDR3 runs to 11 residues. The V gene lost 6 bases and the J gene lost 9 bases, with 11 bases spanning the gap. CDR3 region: CASRSLGQAFF. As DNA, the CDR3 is TGTGCCAGCAGGTCCCTTGGGCAAGCTTTCTTT.